This entry describes one T cell receptor (beta chain). TCRdb reanalysed the 5' RACE reads using MiXCR and keeps one entry per CDR3 protein. The sample carries about 370,000 distinct CDR3 sequences, 9.5% to 13% recorded once. The data originate from a study of T cells after yellow fever vaccination. Overall study context: Fractions of low cell number were prepared using SMART-Seq v4 Ultra Low Input.

CDR3 length equals 15 residues. CDR1 and CDR2 from the germline V gene are SGDLS and YYNGEE. V trimming: 4 bases; J trimming: 6 bases; junction bases outside the gene matches: 10. Sequenced material: PBMCs, taken on the day of the first yellow fever vaccination. This TCR came from a man aged 18 to 29 who received the YFV17D yellow fever vaccine. The J gene is TRBJ1-1, the V gene TRBV9, with 9 bases fitting TRBD1. CDR3 in amino acids: CASSPQTGGLSEAFF. The CDR3 region has the DNA TGTGCCAGCAGCCCCCAGACAGGGGGTCTCTCTGAAGCTTTCTTT.